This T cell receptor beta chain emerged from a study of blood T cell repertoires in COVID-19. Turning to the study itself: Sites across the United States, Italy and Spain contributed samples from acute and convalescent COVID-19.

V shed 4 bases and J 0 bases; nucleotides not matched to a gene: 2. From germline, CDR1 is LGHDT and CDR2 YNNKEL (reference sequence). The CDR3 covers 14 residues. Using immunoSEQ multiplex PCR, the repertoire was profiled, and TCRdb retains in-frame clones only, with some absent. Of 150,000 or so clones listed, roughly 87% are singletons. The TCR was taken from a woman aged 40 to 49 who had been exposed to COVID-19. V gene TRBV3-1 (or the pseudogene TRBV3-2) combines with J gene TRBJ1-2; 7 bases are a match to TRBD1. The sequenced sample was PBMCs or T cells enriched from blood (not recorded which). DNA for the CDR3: TGTGCCAGCAGCCCCGGGACAGCTAACTATGGCTACACCTTC. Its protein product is CASSPGTANYGYTF.